One sample yielded the 25 T cell receptor beta chains listed below, sequenced in a study of regulatory T cells in long-lasting Graves disease. Through Arm-PCR of CDR3 regions and iRepertoire HTBI primers, TCR beta libraries were built. One entry per CDR3 protein, called by TCRdb with MiXCR from the multiplex PCR reads. The table has 400,000 to 450,000 distinct CDR3 sequences, 16% seen once. Indicated time point: newly diagnosed GD, antithyroid drugs for less than 3 months. The TCR library was prepared using RNA isolated from PBMCs. These data were also filed under a second study, of T cells in Graves' hyperthyroidism and ophthalmopathy.

The sample here was peripheral blood mononuclear cells (PBMCs), taken at new diagnosis, from a patient treated with antithyroid drugs. The receptors here all came from a woman aged 25 to 39 with Graves disease.

This clonotype was counted ten times or more. The genes are TRBV7-2 and TRBJ1-2; D ambiguous. The CDR3 loop spans 15 amino acids. Per the germline V gene, CDR1 is SGHTA and CDR2 is FQGNSA. Trimming took off 1 base at V and 1 base at J, with 10 bases between the two ends. This CDR3 reads CASSLDVFDNYGYTF. CDR3 DNA: TGTGCCAGCAGCTTAGACGTCTTCGATAACTATGGCTACACCTTC.

This clonotype was seen ten or more times. The V gene is TRBV5-1, the J gene TRBJ2-3; D call uncertain. Deletions cut 1 base from V and 2 bases from J, with 11 bases between. The CDR3 consists of 15 residues. The V gene's germline CDR1 is SGHRS and CDR2 YFSETQ. The CDR3 sequence: CASSLIKGTTDTQYF. In DNA, the CDR3 is TGCGCCAGCAGCTTGATCAAGGGAACCACAGATACGCAGTATTTT.

This clonotype was seen ten or more times. This CDR3 is CASSWSDTQYF. CDR3 in DNA: TGTGCCAGCAGTTGGTCAGATACGCAGTATTTT. The chain is built from TRBV11-2 and TRBJ2-3; D is uncertain. Germline V gene sequence: CDR1 SGHAT, CDR2 FQNNGV. The ends were cut back, 6 bases at V and 4 bases at J, with 5 bases in the middle. This CDR3 contains 11 residues.

This clonotype was counted at least ten times. The rearrangement uses TRBV5-1 and TRBJ2-1, with D possibly being TRBD1 (5 bases). With 0 bases removed from V and 10 bases from J, the gap between germline ends came to 11 bases. The CDR3 covers 13 residues. Germline V gene data show CDR1 as SGHRS and CDR2 as YFSETQ. The CDR3 here is CASSLDGAREQFF. CDR3 sequence (DNA): TGCGCCAGCAGCTTGGATGGGGCGAGGGAGCAGTTCTTC.

This clonotype was detected ten times or more. The CDR3 protein is CASSQIGGNEQFF. Here the CDR3 DNA reads TGCGCCAGTTCCCAGATTGGGGGCAATGAGCAGTTCTTC. V gene TRBV4-3 combines with J gene TRBJ2-1; D assignment may be TRBD1 or TRBD2 (5 bases each). The CDR3 is 13 residues long. V was clipped by 9 bases and J by 6 bases, with 15 bases between them. CDR1 and CDR2 (germline): LGHNA, YSLEER.

This clonotype was counted ten times or more. V and J are TRBV2 and TRBJ2-1; 7 bases agree with TRBD2. The germline V gene encodes CDR1 SNHLY and CDR2 FYNNEI. The length of the CDR3 is 13 residues. With 10 bases clipped from V and 6 bases from J, the junction kept 9 bases outside the gene matches. CDR3 residues: CATERGSSNEQFF. For the CDR3, the DNA is TGTGCCACCGAGCGGGGCAGCTCCAATGAGCAGTTCTTC.

This clonotype was observed a few times. Since a much larger clone is just one base distant, this may be a read error. V and J are TRBV4-3 and TRBJ2-7, with a possible D match to TRBD2 (5 bases). The CDR3 consists of 14 residues. In germline, CDR1 is LGHNA, CDR2 YSLEER. The CDR3 sequence: CASGQATGDYEQYF. The CDR3 DNA reads as TGCGCCAGCGGCCAAGCGACCGGGGACTACGAGCAGTACTTC.

The chain recombines TRBV7-6 with TRBJ2-5, with a possible D match to TRBD1 (6 bases). This CDR3 is 14 amino acids long. Germline V lookup: CDR1 SGHVS, CDR2 FNYEAQ. The V and J ends lost 6 bases and 5 bases respectively, with 16 bases between them. The CDR3 sequence is CASSHRAIGETQYF. CDR3 DNA sequence: TGTGCCAGCAGTCACAGGGCAATAGGGGAGACCCAGTACTTC. The full variable domain, its missing parts supplied by reference TRBV7-6 and TRBJ2-5, is GAGVSQSPRYKVTKRGQDVALRCDPISGHVSLYWYRQALGQGPEFLTYFNYEAQQDKSGLPNDRFSAERPEGSISTLTIQRTEQRDSAMYRCASSHRAIGETQYFGPGTRLLVL.

The rearrangement joins TRBV20-1 to TRBJ2-1, with 13 bases matching TRBD2. V shed 6 bases, J shed 0 bases, and the junction held 2 bases outside the gene matches. CDR1 DFQATT and CDR2 SNEGSKA come from the germline V gene (reference sequence). This CDR3 contains 15 residues. The CDR3 DNA reads as TGCAGTGCCGGACTAGCGGGGGACTCCTACAATGAGCAGTTCTTC. Translated: CSAGLAGDSYNEQFF.

There are many counts of this clonotype. V usage is TRBV12-3 or TRBV12-4 and J usage is TRBJ2-1; 9 bases agree with TRBD2. The CDR3 is made up of 13 amino acids. J gave up 14 bases and V 7 bases, and 12 bases lay outside the gene matches. The CDR3 nucleotides are TGTGCCAGCACCTACGCTAGCGGGATGGTGGAGTTCTTC. Protein product: CASTYASGMVEFF.

The CDR3, as DNA: TGCGCCAGCGCCAGTGGACGGTCCTCTGGGGCCAACGTCCTGACTTTC. This encodes CASASGRSSGANVLTF. This chain joins TRBV5-1 and TRBJ2-6; no clear D. The CDR3 is made up of 16 amino acids. V lost 7 bases and J 0 bases, leaving 14 bases between the germline ends. Germline V gene data show CDR1 as SGHRS and CDR2 as YFSETQ. Full variable domain (missing parts from reference TRBV5-1 and TRBJ2-6): KAGVTQTPRYLIKTRGQQVTLSCSPISGHRSVSWYQQTPGQGLQFLFEYFSETQRNKGNFPGRFSGRQFSNSRSEMNVSTLELGDSALYLCASASGRSSGANVLTFGAGSRLTVL.

This clonotype was detected a few times. This chain links TRBV19 with TRBJ2-5; 7 bases are shared with TRBD2. Losses at the gene ends were 3 bases for V and 8 bases for J; bases not matched to a gene: 9. Germline values: CDR1 LNHDA, CDR2 SQIVND (reference sequence). CDR3 length equals 14 residues. The CDR3 is CASSITGTTSTQYF. CDR3 DNA: TGTGCCAGTAGTATCACCGGGACTACCTCAACCCAGTACTTC.

A few counts support this clonotype. The gene calls are TRBV10-3 and TRBJ1-1, with 7 bases lining up with TRBD1. CDR1 and CDR2 from the germline V gene are ENHRY and SYGVKD. This CDR3 has 15 residues. With 3 bases clipped from V and 5 bases from J, the junction kept 9 bases outside the gene matches. The CDR3 spells CAISDPAGGETEAFF. The CDR3 nucleotides are TGTGCCATCAGTGACCCCGCAGGGGGGGAAACTGAAGCTTTCTTT.

The genes are TRBV27 and TRBJ2-1; D is unclear. The V gene's germline CDR1 is MNHEY and CDR2 SMNVEV (reference sequence). The CDR3 consists of 13 residues. V shed 7 bases and J shed 7 bases, with 14 bases lying between them. DNA of the CDR3: TGTGCCAGCACGGGCCCGGCCGGGAATGAGCAGTTCTTC. Translating gives CASTGPAGNEQFF.

This clonotype was observed many times. V usage is TRBV7-3 and J usage is TRBJ2-1, with D perhaps given as TRBD1 or TRBD2 (7 bases each). The germline gives CDR1 SGHTA, CDR2 FQGTGA. Trimming stripped 6 bases from V and 9 bases from J, with 15 bases between. The CDR3 length is 13 residues. In DNA form, the CDR3 reads TGTGCCAGCAGTTCCTCAGGGGGGGGTGAGCAGTTCTTC. This gives the protein CASSSSGGGEQFF.

This clonotype was observed many times. CDR3 coding DNA: TGTGCCATCAGTCCAGGACCCGAAGAGACCCAGTACTTC. Translated: CAISPGPEETQYF. The chain uses TRBV10-3 and TRBJ2-5; D unclear. V lost 5 bases to trimming and J lost 3 bases, with 10 bases between them. Per germline, CDR1 ENHRY and CDR2 SYGVKD. The CDR3 runs to 13 residues.

This clonotype was seen ten or more times. V usage is TRBV11-2 and J usage is TRBJ1-1, with 10 bases fitting TRBD1. CDR1 SGHAT and CDR2 FQNNGV come from the germline V gene. Trimming cost V 5 bases and J 3 bases; bases outside gene matches: 3. This CDR3 is 14 amino acids long. The CDR3 sequence is CASSRGQGHTEAFF. The CDR3 DNA is TGTGCCAGCAGCCGGGGACAGGGGCACACTGAAGCTTTCTTT.

This clonotype was recorded at least ten times. The chain combines TRBV12-3 or TRBV12-4 with TRBJ2-5; 7 bases match TRBD1. The CDR3 length is 17 residues. J lost 0 bases, V lost 2 bases, and 9 bases had no gene match. Here the CDR3 DNA reads TGTGCCAGCAGTTTAACTCTCGGGACAGCGTACCAAGAGACCCAGTACTTC. Its protein product is CASSLTLGTAYQETQYF.

This chain connects TRBV19 to TRBJ2-1, with 10 nucleotides matching TRBD2. The CDR3 loop spans 18 amino acids. V trimming: 3 bases; J trimming: 4 bases; junction bases outside the gene matches: 12. Per germline, CDR1 LNHDA and CDR2 SQIVND (reference sequence). The CDR3 coding sequence is TGTGCCAGTAGTATCCGGCTAGCGGGAGAGGGCCCTTACAATGAGCAGTTCTTC. It is translated as CASSIRLAGEGPYNEQFF.

V usage is TRBV15 and J usage is TRBJ2-7; D is perhaps TRBD1 (5 bases). Germline lookup yields CDR1 LNHNV and CDR2 YYDKDF (reference sequence). This CDR3 is built from 14 residues. Trimming removed 5 bases at V and 3 bases at J, with 14 bases between. CDR3 DNA sequence: TGTGCCACCAGCGCTGGGGCAAGTCTCTACGAGCAGTACTTC. This gives the protein CATSAGASLYEQYF. The full variable domain, in which reference TRBV15 and TRBJ2-7 provide the parts outside the CDR3, is DAMVIQNPRYQVTQFGKPVTLSCSQTLNHNVMYWYQQKSSQAPKLLFHYYDKDFNNEADTPDNFQSRRPNTSFCFLDIRSPGLGDTAMYLCATSAGASLYEQYFGPGTRLTVT.

In this sample, this clonotype turned up many times. In nucleotides, the CDR3 is TGTGCCAGCAGCGCACTCAATGAGCAGTTCTTC. Its protein is CASSALNEQFF. This sequence joins TRBV11-2 and TRBJ2-1; D is uncertain. V was pared by 5 bases and J by 6 bases, with 5 bases between. CDR1 SGHAT and CDR2 FQNNGV come from the germline V gene. This CDR3 spans 11 amino acids. Combining the CDR3 with reference TRBV11-2 and TRBJ2-1 gives the whole variable domain EAGVAQSPRYKIIEKRQSVAFWCNPISGHATLYWYQQILGQGPKLLIQFQNNGVVDDSQLPKDRFSAERLKGVDSTLKIQPAKLEDSAVYLCASSALNEQFFGPGTRLTVL.

This clonotype has a count of ten or more. This chain joins TRBV6-2 or TRBV6-3 and TRBJ2-1, with 8 bases fitting TRBD2. The CDR3 spans 16 residues. CDR1 and CDR2 from the germline V gene are MNHEY and SVGEGT. The V segment lost 0 bases and the J segment 2 bases; nucleotides outside the gene matches: 3. The CDR3 here is CASSYSAGGTYNEQFF. The DNA for the CDR3 is TGTGCCAGCAGTTACTCGGCGGGAGGAACCTACAATGAGCAGTTCTTC.

This clonotype was counted at least ten times. The rearrangement links TRBV29-1 to TRBJ1-1; D is undetermined. CDR1 and CDR2 from the germline V gene are SQVTM and ANQGSEA. This CDR3 contains 12 residues. V gave up 4 bases and J gave up 4 bases, with 10 bases separating them. CDR3 amino acids: CSVVKGPTEAFF. The CDR3 DNA is TGCAGCGTTGTCAAAGGGCCCACTGAAGCTTTCTTT.

This clonotype turned up a few times. The J gene is TRBJ1-6, the V gene TRBV18, with TRBD1 as a possible D gene (6 bases). The germline gives CDR1 KGHSH, CDR2 LQKENI. Trimming left V 1 base short and J 1 base short, with 11 bases between. The CDR3 extends over 17 amino acids. The CDR3 here is CASSPRGAGSYNSPLHF. CDR3 nucleotide sequence: TGTGCCAGCTCACCACGGGGGGCCGGATCCTATAATTCACCCCTCCACTTT.

The chain recombines TRBV15 with TRBJ2-5, with D perhaps matching TRBD1 (6 bases). In germline, CDR1 is LNHNV, CDR2 YYDKDF (reference sequence). V was trimmed by 5 bases and J by 2 bases, leaving 15 bases between them. This CDR3 is built from 15 residues. For the CDR3, the DNA is TGTGCCACCAGCTTAGGCAGGGGCGTACAAGAGACCCAGTACTTC. Translation gives CATSLGRGVQETQYF.